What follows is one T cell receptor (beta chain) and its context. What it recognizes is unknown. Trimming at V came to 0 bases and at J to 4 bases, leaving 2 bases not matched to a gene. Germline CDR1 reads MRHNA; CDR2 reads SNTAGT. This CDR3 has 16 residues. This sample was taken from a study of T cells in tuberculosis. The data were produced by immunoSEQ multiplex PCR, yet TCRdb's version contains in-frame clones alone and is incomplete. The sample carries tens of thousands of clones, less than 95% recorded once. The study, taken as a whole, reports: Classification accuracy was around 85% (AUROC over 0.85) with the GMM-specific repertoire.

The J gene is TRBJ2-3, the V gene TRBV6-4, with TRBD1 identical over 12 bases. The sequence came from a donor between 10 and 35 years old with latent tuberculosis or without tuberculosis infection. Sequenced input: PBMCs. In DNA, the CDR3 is TGTGCCAGCAGTGACTCCGGGACAGGGGGCGCAGATACGCAGTATTTT. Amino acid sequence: CASSDSGTGGADTQYF.